This T cell receptor beta chain is from a study of T cells in Graves' hyperthyroidism and ophthalmopathy. The germline V and J ends were trimmed by 2 bases and 4 bases, with 12 bases remaining between them. The CDR3 spans 15 residues. TCR beta CDR3 regions were amplified from RNA. The TCR CDR3 first-round RT-PCR relied on the HTBI primer set. TCRdb fed the multiplex PCR reads into MiXCR, producing one record per CDR3 protein. There are 400,000 to 500,000 distinct CDR3 sequences in the sample; roughly 15% occur only once, and around 5.3% lies in the top ten. The table lists this clonotype with a few counts.

The sequence was collected from a woman aged 18-29 years with Graves' hyperthyroidism. What was sequenced was blood. V is TRBV12-3 or TRBV12-4 and J is TRBJ1-5, with D tentatively TRBD1 (6 bases). This CDR3 reads CASSLSVTGNQPQHF. The DNA of the CDR3 is TGTGCCAGCAGTTTAAGTGTTACAGGGAATCAGCCCCAGCATTTT.